This TCR beta chain was obtained from a study of identical twins. TCRdb redid the calling of the 5' RACE reads with MiXCR, one entry per CDR3 protein. Of around 230,000 distinct CDR3 sequences in the sample, over 8% were seen once. With regard to this clonotype: Its antigen is not identified.

The study's findings and limits: In cord blood, abundant beta clonotypes had fewer insertions; memory showed no trend. Models underestimated out-of-frame TCR alpha sharing in monozygotic twins. Analyses of zero insertions could be partly confounded by invariant MAIT and iNKT cells.

Healthy Caucasians were all of the donors. Germline lookup yields CDR1 SGHVS and CDR2 FNYEAQ. The CDR3 covers 13 residues. The junction had 2 bases not matched to a gene; V was cut back by 1 base and J by 6 bases. Sequenced input: memory (CD45RO+) T cells sorted from blood. This TCR was sampled from a woman between 18 and 29 years old in good health. This chain connects TRBV7-6 to TRBJ2-5, with 7 bases aligning to TRBD2. DNA for the CDR3: TGTGCCAGCAGCTTAGGGGGGGGGAAGACCCAGTACTTC. Translating gives CASSLGGGKTQYF.